The rows below give T cell receptor beta chains drawn from one sample of a study of cytomegalovirus exposure and HLA in healthy donors. The method was immunoSEQ multiplex PCR; TCRdb's version includes in-frame clones alone and lacks a portion of them. Its clone listing holds fewer than 60,000 clones. Sequenced: PBMCs. The receptors were gathered from a young woman in good health and CMV-seropositive. Both conserved end residues are part of each CDR3. D genes are given only for firm matches.

V gene: TRBV28; D gene: TRBD2; J gene: TRBJ2-1; CDR3 DNA: TGTGCCATAGAGCGGGGGGCGAGCAATGAGCAGTTCTTC; CDR3 protein: CAIERGASNEQFF
V gene: TRBV2; D gene: TRBD1; J gene: TRBJ1-2; CDR3 DNA: TGTGCCAGCTTGGAGGACAGGGGGTACTATGGCTACACCTTC; CDR3 protein: CASLEDRGYYGYTF
V gene: TRBV9; D gene: TRBD1; J gene: TRBJ2-7; CDR3 DNA: TGTGCCAGCAGCCTGGTGGGGACAGGGCTACACGAGCAGTACTTC; CDR3 protein: CASSLVGTGLHEQYF
V gene: TRBV5-6; D gene: TRBD1; J gene: TRBJ2-1; CDR3 DNA: TGTGCCAGCAGCTTGGGGATGGAGACAGGGGGGGACAATGAGCAGTTCTTC; CDR3 protein: CASSLGMETGGDNEQFF
V gene: TRBV2; D gene: .; J gene: TRBJ2-7; CDR3 DNA: TGTGCCAGCAGGGGGGACAACTACGAGCAGTACTTC; CDR3 protein: CASRGDNYEQYF
V gene: TRBV5-1; D gene: .; J gene: TRBJ1-1; CDR3 DNA: TGCGCCAGCAGCTTGACAGGACGTCATACTGAAGCTTTCTTT; CDR3 protein: CASSLTGRHTEAFF
V gene: TRBV5-1; D gene: .; J gene: TRBJ2-3; CDR3 DNA: TGCGCCAGCAGCTTGGTCGGCGGAAAGGGCACAGATACGCAGTATTTT; CDR3 protein: CASSLVGGKGTDTQYF
V gene: TRBV11-3; D gene: TRBD2; J gene: TRBJ2-6; CDR3 DNA: TGTGCCAGCGTTACCCGGGGGGATGGTGGGGCCAACGTCCTGACTTTC; CDR3 protein: CASVTRGDGGANVLTF
V gene: TRBV30; D gene: .; J gene: TRBJ1-2; CDR3 DNA: TGTGCCTGGAGTGTTGGGGTCGCAGGGGAACTCTTC; CDR3 protein: CAWSVGVAGELF
V gene: TRBV28; D gene: TRBD1; J gene: TRBJ2-7; CDR3 DNA: TGTGCCAGCAGTTTAGCCGGGACAGGGGTCAACGAGCAGTACTTC; CDR3 protein: CASSLAGTGVNEQYF
V gene: TRBV4-2; D gene: .; J gene: TRBJ2-1; CDR3 DNA: TGTGCCAGCAGCCAAGTGTCGGGAGACCCGTCAGCCGAGCAGTTCTTC; CDR3 protein: CASSQVSGDPSAEQFF
V gene: TRBV7-3; D gene: TRBD2; J gene: TRBJ2-1; CDR3 DNA: TGTGCCAGCAGCTTAACTTCCTGGACTAGCAAGCAGTTCTTC; CDR3 protein: CASSLTSWTSKQFF
V gene: TRBV4-1; D gene: TRBD1; J gene: TRBJ2-7; CDR3 DNA: TGCGCCAGCAGCCAAGTGGGGGACAGGACCCACGAGCAGTACTTC; CDR3 protein: CASSQVGDRTHEQYF
V gene: TRBV19; D gene: .; J gene: TRBJ2-7; CDR3 DNA: TGTGCCAGCGGGGGACAGCTCACCTACGAGCAGTACTTC; CDR3 protein: CASGGQLTYEQYF
V gene: TRBV27; D gene: TRBD1; J gene: TRBJ2-1; CDR3 DNA: TGTGCCAGCAGTGGGGACAGACGATACAATGAGCAGTTCTTC; CDR3 protein: CASSGDRRYNEQFF
V gene: TRBV6-6; D gene: .; J gene: TRBJ1-5; CDR3 DNA: TGTGCCAGCAGTTACGCCGGAGGGACGAAGAGTCAGCCCCAGCATTTT; CDR3 protein: CASSYAGGTKSQPQHF
V gene: TRBV6-1; D gene: .; J gene: TRBJ1-1; CDR3 DNA: TGTGCCAGCGGTCCGGCCTCGGGGGAGAACACTGAAGCTTTCTTT; CDR3 protein: CASGPASGENTEAFF
V gene: TRBV5-1; D gene: TRBD2; J gene: TRBJ2-3; CDR3 DNA: TGCGCCAGCATCAACAGTGCGGGAGCGGCAGATACGCAGTATTTT; CDR3 protein: CASINSAGAADTQYF
V gene: TRBV29-1; D gene: TRBD1; J gene: TRBJ1-2; CDR3 DNA: TGCAGCGCGGCAGATCAGGGACAGGGGAATAACTATGGCTACACCTTC; CDR3 protein: CSAADQGQGNNYGYTF
V gene: TRBV19; D gene: TRBD1; J gene: TRBJ1-5; CDR3 DNA: TGTGCCAGTAGTTCTGCCGGGACAGCGGTTTGGGGTGGCAATCAGCCCCAGCATTTT; CDR3 protein: CASSSAGTAVWGGNQPQHF
V gene: TRBV18; D gene: TRBD1; J gene: TRBJ1-2; CDR3 DNA: TGTGCCAGCTCACCACCCGGGACAGGTTCGTTTGGCTACACCTTC; CDR3 protein: CASSPPGTGSFGYTF
V gene: TRBV30; D gene: TRBD1; J gene: TRBJ2-7; CDR3 DNA: TGTGCCTGGGACTACAGGGGAAATGACTACGAGCAGTACTTC; CDR3 protein: CAWDYRGNDYEQYF
V gene: TRBV6-1; D gene: .; J gene: TRBJ2-7; CDR3 DNA: TGTGCCAGCAGTGAACCGGGTTACGAGCAGTACTTC; CDR3 protein: CASSEPGYEQYF
V gene: TRBV15; D gene: .; J gene: TRBJ1-6; CDR3 DNA: TGTGCCACCAGCAGAGAGTTGCAGGGTACCTCACCCCTCCACTTT; CDR3 protein: CATSRELQGTSPLHF
V gene: TRBV6-1; D gene: TRBD1; J gene: TRBJ1-3; CDR3 DNA: TGTGCCAGCAACAGGGGGGACTCTGGAAACACCATATATTTT; CDR3 protein: CASNRGDSGNTIYF
V gene: TRBV5-1; D gene: TRBD2; J gene: TRBJ2-1; CDR3 DNA: TGCGCCAGCAGCTTGGGACTAGCGGGGGGGCCTCGGTTGAATGAGCAGTTCTTC; CDR3 protein: CASSLGLAGGPRLNEQFF
V gene: TRBV28; D gene: .; J gene: TRBJ2-3; CDR3 DNA: TGTGCCAGCAGTTTACTCGCCGGGAGCACAGATACGCAGTATTTT; CDR3 protein: CASSLLAGSTDTQYF
V gene: TRBV6-5; D gene: .; J gene: TRBJ2-2; CDR3 DNA: TGTGCCACCAGACGGCGGGGCGCCGGGGAGCTGTTTTTT; CDR3 protein: CATRRRGAGELFF
V gene: TRBV29-1; D gene: TRBD2; J gene: TRBJ2-1; CDR3 DNA: TGCAGCGGGGGCAGCGGGGGGTACAATGAGCAGTTCTTC; CDR3 protein: CSGGSGGYNEQFF
V gene: TRBV7-6; D gene: .; J gene: TRBJ1-5; CDR3 DNA: TGTGCCAGCAGCTTGCGGTCTACGGGTGGAGGGAATCAGCCCCAGCATTTT; CDR3 protein: CASSLRSTGGGNQPQHF
V gene: TRBV27; D gene: TRBD1; J gene: TRBJ1-5; CDR3 DNA: TGTGCCAGCAGTGGACAGGGCGGTCAGCCCCAGCATTTT; CDR3 protein: CASSGQGGQPQHF
V gene: TRBV5-5; D gene: .; J gene: TRBJ2-7; CDR3 DNA: TGTGCCAGCAGCTTGGAGTTCTGGCACGAGCAGTACTTC; CDR3 protein: CASSLEFWHEQYF
V gene: TRBV5-1; D gene: TRBD1; J gene: TRBJ1-1; CDR3 DNA: TGCGCCAGCAGCTCCGGACAGGGGAACACTGAAGCTTTCTTT; CDR3 protein: CASSSGQGNTEAFF
V gene: TRBV7-6; D gene: TRBD1; J gene: TRBJ2-6; CDR3 DNA: TGTGCCAGCAGCGTAAATCCGGGACAGGGGTTTCCTGGGGCCAACGTCCTGACTTTC; CDR3 protein: CASSVNPGQGFPGANVLTF